This T cell receptor beta chain was observed in a study of glioma-infiltrating T cells after dendritic cell vaccination. The overall study: Patients had newly diagnosed or recurrent glioblastoma and received dendritic cell vaccines.

Germline CDR1 is MNHNY and CDR2 is SVGAGI (reference sequence). Trimming left V 7 bases short and J 6 bases short, with 10 bases between. The CDR3 consists of 11 residues. Only a few counts were recorded for this clone. Here immunoSEQ multiplex PCR was the method, and the copy in TCRdb shows in-frame clones only, minus some. The data show some 70,000 clones, around four fifths seen once. The V gene is TRBV6-6, the J gene TRBJ2-7; D is possibly TRBD1 (5 bases). The sequenced sample was blood, obtained before dendritic cell vaccination. This sequence was found in a human donor with glioblastoma. In DNA form, the CDR3 reads TGTGCCAGCATAACAGGTACCGAGCAGTACTTC. Its protein is CASITGTEQYF.